A single sample gave rise to the 22 T cell receptor beta chains below, sequenced in a study of shared clonotypes between healthy human individuals. This table comes from immunoSEQ multiplex PCR, and its TCRdb copy is limited to in-frame clones, with some not included. The profile shows some 1 million clones, about 80% of them singletons. Sample: memory CD4+ T cells sorted from blood. The sample's subset: CD45RA-negative fraction. The receptors were sampled from a man younger than 35 in good health.

This clone was seen more than once but under ten times. The same CDR3 is also encoded by other DNA sequences in this sample. The chain is built from TRBV2 and TRBJ2-5; tentative D call: TRBD1 (6 bases). V was pared by 2 bases and J by 5 bases, with 9 bases between. The germline V gene encodes CDR1 SNHLY and CDR2 FYNNEI. CDR3 length: 13 amino acids. The CDR3 DNA sequence: TGTGCCAGCAGTGAACTCAGGGGCGAGACCCAGTACTTC. It yields the protein CASSELRGETQYF.

V and J are TRBV28 and TRBJ1-5, with a possible D match to TRBD1 (6 bases). Germline V gene sequence: CDR1 MDHEN, CDR2 SYDVKM. The V and J ends lost 8 bases and 4 bases respectively, with 9 bases between them. There are 12 residues in the CDR3. The CDR3 nucleotides are TGTGCCAGCGCACAGGGTAATCAGCCCCAGCATTTT. Translated: CASAQGNQPQHF. Based on the CDR3 plus reference TRBV28 and TRBJ1-5, the full variable domain is DVKVTQSSRYLVKRTGEKVFLECVQDMDHENMFWYRQDPGLGLRLIYFSYDVKMKEKGDIPEGYSVSREKKERFSLILESASTNQTSMYLCASAQGNQPQHFGDGTRLSIL.

This sequence joins TRBV14 and TRBJ2-3; no reliable D call. V was trimmed by 3 bases and J by 6 bases, leaving 7 bases between them. The CDR3 has 12 amino acids. Germline CDR1 reads SGHDN; CDR2 reads FVKESK. In nucleotides, the CDR3 is TGTGCCAGCAGCCATCTCGCCGATACGCAGTATTTT. It specifies CASSHLADTQYF.

The gene calls are TRBV9 and TRBJ1-1, with a tentative D call TRBD1 (5 bases). Looked up from germline, CDR1 is SGDLS and CDR2 is YYNGEE. The germline V and J ends were trimmed by 2 bases and 4 bases, with 12 bases remaining between them. The CDR3 extends over 14 amino acids. CDR3 DNA sequence: TGTGCCAGCAGCGTCGATCTAGGGGCCACTGAAGCTTTCTTT. This translates into CASSVDLGATEAFF.

With respect to this clone: Other DNA sequences in the sample encode the same CDR3. The V and J genes are TRBV11-2 and TRBJ2-6; D is uncertain. Germline CDR1 is SGHAT and CDR2 is FQNNGV. V was pared by 6 bases and J by 5 bases, with 8 bases between. CDR3 size: 13 residues. CDR3 nucleotide sequence: TGTGCCAGCAGTCCAGACAGGGCCAACGTCCTGACTTTC. Protein product: CASSPDRANVLTF.

V and J are TRBV5-1 and TRBJ2-5; TRBD2 aligns across 8 bases. This CDR3 has 15 amino acids. With 0 bases clipped from V and 2 bases from J, the junction kept 3 bases outside the gene matches. The germline V gene has CDR1 SGHRS and CDR2 YFSETQ. This chain's CDR3 is CASSLAAGVQETQYF. Here the CDR3 DNA reads TGCGCCAGCAGCTTGGCAGCGGGGGTACAAGAGACCCAGTACTTC.

This clone was detected a few times. The rearrangement uses TRBV11-3 and TRBJ2-1; possibly TRBD1 for D (6 bases). The CDR3 totals 13 residues. The V gene's germline CDR1 is SGHNT and CDR2 YENEEA. The V end lost 5 bases, the J end lost 5 bases, and 10 bases lay between the germline ends. The CDR3 loop reads CASSPGQNNEQFF. As DNA, the CDR3 is TGTGCCAGCAGCCCAGGACAGAACAATGAGCAGTTCTTC. Filled out from reference TRBV11-3 and TRBJ2-1, the complete variable domain reads EAGVVQSPRYKIIEKKQPVAFWCNPISGHNTLYWYLQNLGQGPELLIRYENEEAVDDSQLPKDRFSAERLKGVDSTLKIQPAELGDSAVYLCASSPGQNNEQFFGPGTRLTVL.

This clone was counted only a few times. This sequence joins TRBV2 and TRBJ2-5, with 9 bases lining up with TRBD2. This CDR3 contains 17 residues. The germline gives CDR1 SNHLY, CDR2 FYNNEI. The V gene end was trimmed by 5 bases and the J gene end by 4 bases; junction bases not matched to a gene: 14. The CDR3 sequence: CASSSSVLAGDRETQYF. CDR3 sequence (DNA): TGTGCCAGCAGTTCTTCCGTCTTAGCGGGGGATAGAGAGACCCAGTACTTC.

The V gene is TRBV28, the J gene TRBJ2-5, with 8 bases aligning to TRBD2. In germline, CDR1 is MDHEN, CDR2 SYDVKM. This CDR3 is built from 15 residues. V lost 4 bases to trimming and J lost 6 bases; unmatched junction nucleotides: 10. The CDR3 protein is CASSSRGSGVKTQYF. CDR3 coding DNA: TGTGCCAGCAGTTCGCGAGGTAGCGGGGTGAAGACCCAGTACTTC.

This clone was counted a single time. This chain uses TRBV18 with TRBJ1-2; D may be TRBD1 (5 bases). CDR1 and CDR2 (germline): KGHSH, LQKENI. Trimming took 1 base from V and 6 from J, leaving 15 bases between them. CDR3 size: 15 residues. The CDR3 DNA sequence: TGTGCCAGCTCACCACGGGCAGGTAGGGGAGATGGCTACACCTTC. Encoded protein: CASSPRAGRGDGYTF.

The rearrangement links TRBV2 to TRBJ2-2; D not certain. The CDR3 consists of 13 residues. The V end lost 4 bases, the J end lost 6 bases, and 9 bases lay between the germline ends. Germline CDR1 reads SNHLY; CDR2 reads FYNNEI. CDR3 in DNA: TGTGCCAGCAGTGTAGACCCTTCCGGGGAGCTGTTTTTT. As protein: CASSVDPSGELFF.

This clone was observed a few times. This chain's CDR3 is CASSVAGRQETQYF. DNA for the CDR3: TGTGCCAGCAGCGTAGCAGGTCGTCAAGAGACCCAGTACTTC. This chain connects TRBV9 to TRBJ2-5; D is undetermined. Trimming stripped 0 bases from V and 2 bases from J, with 8 bases between. This CDR3 comprises 14 residues. Germline V CDR1 and CDR2: SGDLS, YYNGEE.

The J gene is TRBJ2-3, the V gene TRBV30; D might be TRBD1 or TRBD2, each matching 5 bases. CDR3 length: 14 amino acids. V gave up 8 bases and J gave up 0 bases, with 15 bases separating them. Germline V gene sequence: CDR1 GTSNPN, CDR2 SVGIG (reference sequence). Here the CDR3 DNA reads TGTGCCCAGGAGGCAGGGATAAGCACAGATACGCAGTATTTT. It encodes CAQEAGISTDTQYF.

This sequence joins TRBV2 and TRBJ2-1; perhaps TRBD1 as D (5 bases). The CDR3 length is 17 residues. Germline V gene lookup returns CDR1 SNHLY and CDR2 FYNNEI. The V and J ends lost 2 bases and 7 bases respectively, with 21 bases between them. The DNA of the CDR3 is TGTGCCAGCAGTGAAAGGTTGTTGACAGAAGTCTTTAATGAGCAGTTCTTC. It encodes CASSERLLTEVFNEQFF.

Comments on this clone: The same CDR3 can be traced to other DNA sequences in this sample. The chain is built from TRBV18 and TRBJ2-2; 8 positions match TRBD1. V trimming: 3 bases; J trimming: 5 bases; junction bases outside the gene matches: 2. Germline V gives CDR1 KGHSH, CDR2 LQKENI. CDR3 length equals 14 residues. The CDR3 nucleotides read TGTGCCAGCTCACCTGGACAGGGAACCGGGGAGCTGTTTTTT. The encoded protein is CASSPGQGTGELFF.

The V and J genes are TRBV19 and TRBJ2-2, with D unresolved. V was pared by 5 bases and J by 5 bases, with 12 bases between. From germline, CDR1 is LNHDA and CDR2 SQIVND (reference sequence). The CDR3 has 14 residues. The CDR3 loop is CASSARLGTGELFF. The CDR3 nucleotides read TGTGCCAGTAGTGCACGGTTAGGGACCGGGGAGCTGTTTTTT.

This chain links TRBV6-6 with TRBJ2-3; 11 bases are a match to TRBD2. CDR3 length: 15 amino acids. V was clipped by 8 bases and J by 5 bases; unmatched bases: 9. Looked up from germline, CDR1 is MNHNY and CDR2 is SVGAGI (reference sequence). CDR3: CASRSGTSGGDTQYF. The CDR3 DNA reads as TGTGCCAGCCGATCCGGGACTAGCGGCGGAGATACGCAGTATTTT.

This chain links TRBV28 with TRBJ2-3; D unresolved. Trimming stripped 7 bases from V and 7 bases from J, with 15 bases between. The CDR3 totals 13 residues. From germline, CDR1 is MDHEN and CDR2 SYDVKM. The CDR3 bases are TGTGCCAGCACAGACCATGCGGTCAATACGCAGTATTTT. Its translation: CASTDHAVNTQYF.

This chain connects TRBV19 to TRBJ2-6; D is undetermined. V was trimmed by 6 bases and J by 1 base, leaving 10 bases between them. The CDR3 contains 15 residues. Germline lookup yields CDR1 LNHDA and CDR2 SQIVND (reference sequence). The CDR3 bases are TGTGCCAGTAGGTCCGGTGGGTCTGGGGCCAACGTCCTGACTTTC. This gives the protein CASRSGGSGANVLTF.

This chain joins TRBV5-8 and TRBJ2-2, with D tentatively TRBD2 (5 bases). There are 15 residues in the CDR3. The germline gives CDR1 SGHTS, CDR2 YDEGEE. V was clipped by 4 bases and J by 1 base, with 11 bases between them. CDR3 sequence reads: CASSLWGVNTGELFF. The CDR3 DNA reads as TGTGCCAGCAGCCTCTGGGGAGTGAACACCGGGGAGCTGTTTTTT.

This chain connects TRBV10-3 to TRBJ2-3; 10 positions match TRBD2. The germline CDR1 and CDR2 sequences are ENHRY and SYGVKD. The length of the CDR3 is 15 residues. V lost 10 bases to trimming and J lost 0 bases; unmatched junction nucleotides: 7. The CDR3 coding sequence is TGTGCCACTTCAGTAGCGGGGGGCAGCACAGATACGCAGTATTTT. Its translation: CATSVAGGSTDTQYF.

This chain joins TRBV11-2 and TRBJ1-2, with TRBD1 as a possible D gene (6 bases). Trimming removed 5 bases from V and 2 bases from J, with 9 bases in between. Germline V gene lookup returns CDR1 SGHAT and CDR2 FQNNGV. The CDR3 covers 13 residues. This CDR3 reads CASSEDRNYGYTF. The CDR3 DNA is TGTGCCAGCAGCGAGGACAGAAACTATGGCTACACCTTC.